This T cell receptor beta chain is drawn from a study of vaccination and CD4 T cells after COVID-19. V dropped 0 bases and J dropped 7; count of bases not matched to a gene: 13. The CDR3 spans 17 residues. The germline V gene encodes CDR1 SGHVS and CDR2 FQNEAQ. This clonotype has only a few counts. Its antigen is not known. At the Johns Hopkins FTIC core, DNA taken from cultured CD4+ T cells was sequenced by way of the Oncomine TCR Beta short-read assay. After culture, CD4+ T cells served as the source for genomic DNA extraction. Using its own MiXCR run on the PCR reads, TCRdb lists one record per CDR3 protein. Among approximately 18,000 distinct CDR3 sequences, around 50% were seen once, and the ten largest hold around 20%. Time point given: late sampling 161 to 241 days after vaccination in a few convalescent patients. Described treatment: roughly 10-day PBMC culture with coronavirus spike peptide pools or control peptides (ViraFEST assay).

This chain links TRBV7-8 with TRBJ2-7, with 9 bases matching TRBD2. The sample here was CD4+ T cells from blood, cultured in vitro, taken about 7 months after SARS-CoV-2 vaccination. This TCR was sampled from a human donor who had recovered from COVID-19. DNA for the CDR3: TGTGCCAGCAGCTTAGCGCCCTGGGCGGGAGGGCCTGGGGAGCAGTACTTC. Protein: CASSLAPWAGGPGEQYF.